This T cell receptor beta chain stems from a study of control samples from healthy donors and cancer patients. Trimming removed 6 bases from V and 3 bases from J, with 6 bases in between. This CDR3 is 13 amino acids long. The germline CDR1 and CDR2 sequences are MNHEY and SVGAGI. Libraries were prepared by immunoSEQ multiplex PCR; TCRdb keeps only in-frame clonotypes and omits some of them. The sample includes about 110,000 clones, almost 85% seen only once; the top ten take 6% to 8%. V is TRBV6-5 and J is TRBJ2-6; no clear D. The sample consisted of blood. The receptor was isolated from a man younger than 35 in good health. In nucleotides, the CDR3 is TGTGCCAGCAGCCTTAGTGGGGCCAACGTCCTGACTTTC. It translates to CASSLSGANVLTF.